A single T cell receptor beta chain is shown here with its context. Its antigen is not known. This entry belongs to a study of shared clonotypes between healthy human individuals. Study-wide points: A generally larger estimated richness was seen in naive subsets than in memory subsets. Sampling included only blood; tissue repertoires likely differ.

Sequencing was performed with immunoSEQ multiplex PCR; in TCRdb, only in-frame clones are kept and a portion is missing. The repertoire holds approximately 340,000 clones, approximately 74% seen once, with about a tenth in the top ten. Per the germline V gene, CDR1 is MNHNS and CDR2 is SASEGT. The CDR3 has 14 amino acids. The V end lost 3 bases, the J end lost 5 bases, and 13 bases lay between the germline ends. This TCR was sampled from a man aged 25-45 years in good health. This chain links TRBV6-1 with TRBJ2-5; D is possibly TRBD2 (5 bases). Sample: memory CD4+ T cells sorted from blood. Sample subset: CD45RA-negative fraction. The CDR3 DNA reads as TGTGCCAGCAGTGAGGTGGGAGTACGGGAGACCCAGTACTTC. Amino acid sequence: CASSEVGVRETQYF.